The 7 T cell receptor beta chains below all came from one sample that was sequenced in a study of blood T cell repertoires in COVID-19. Assay used: immunoSEQ multiplex PCR; TCRdb lists only in-frame clones, some missing. The sample holds about 200,000 clones, 75% to 85% seen once. The sample taken for sequencing was peripheral blood. The receptors shown here come from a human donor in a cohort sampled during active COVID-19.

The chain combines TRBV3-1 (or the pseudogene TRBV3-2) with TRBJ1-1; TRBD1 aligns across 7 bases. Germline CDR1 LGHDT, CDR2 YNNKEL (reference sequence). This CDR3 is 15 amino acids long. Unmatched junction bases numbered 1, after V lost 0 bases and J lost 0 bases. The CDR3 DNA follows: TGTGCCAGCAGCCAAGAGGGACAGTTGAACACTGAAGCTTTCTTT. As protein: CASSQEGQLNTEAFF.

This clone occurred many times. A read error may account for a junction end that differs from germline. This chain links TRBV29-1 with TRBJ2-7; 10 nucleotides match TRBD2. The germline CDR1 and CDR2 sequences are SQVTM and ANQGSEA. This CDR3 region has 15 residues. The chain's CDR3 is CSVEGGLAGVWEQYF. The DNA of the CDR3 is TGCAGCGTCGAAGGTGGCCTAGCGGGAGTCTGGGAGCAGTACTTC.

The V gene is TRBV27, the J gene TRBJ1-6, with D unclear. This CDR3 is 15 amino acids long. Germline V gives CDR1 MNHEY, CDR2 SMNVEV (reference sequence). V was cut by 3 bases and J by 0 bases, with 6 bases left in between. The CDR3 loop is CASSFGSSYNSPLHF. In DNA, the CDR3 is TGTGCCAGCAGTTTTGGGAGCTCCTATAATTCACCCCTCCACTTT.

The chain carries TRBV4-1 and TRBJ2-1; tentatively, D is TRBD2 (5 bases). The germline V and J ends were trimmed by 1 base and 9 bases, with 10 bases remaining between them. From germline, CDR1 is MGHRA and CDR2 YSYEKL. This CDR3 spans 13 amino acids. The CDR3 spells CASSQGLAFEQFF. The DNA of the CDR3 is TGCGCCAGCAGCCAAGGGCTAGCTTTTGAGCAGTTCTTC.

The chain's CDR3 is CASSLTGVTNEKLFF. CDR3 nucleotide sequence: TGTGCCAGCAGCTTGACAGGGGTCACTAATGAAAAACTGTTTTTT. This chain joins TRBV5-4 and TRBJ1-4; TRBD1 aligns across 7 bases. This CDR3 comprises 15 residues. Germline V CDR1 and CDR2: SGHNT, YYREEE (reference sequence). The V and J ends lost 1 base and 2 bases, in that order; junction bases with no gene match: 2.

The chain's CDR3 is CASSIPRQGAGEQYF. CDR3 in DNA: TGTGCCAGCAGTATACCCCGGCAGGGGGCTGGCGAGCAGTACTTC. This chain uses TRBV28 with TRBJ2-7; 8 nucleotides agree with TRBD1. Trimming at V came to 5 bases and at J to 6 bases, leaving 12 bases not matched to a gene. Germline V lookup: CDR1 MDHEN, CDR2 SYDVKM. The CDR3 runs 15 residues.

The V and J genes are TRBV18 and TRBJ1-1; D is undetermined. Germline V gene lookup returns CDR1 KGHSH and CDR2 LQKENI. The CDR3 has 13 residues. Between the trimmed V and J ends, which lost 2 bases and 5 bases, there was a span of 9 bases. The CDR3 bases are TGTGCCAGCTCACCATATCAGGCGACTGAAGCTTTCTTT. Translated: CASSPYQATEAFF.